This T cell receptor (beta chain) was retrieved from a study of T cell responses to AZD1222 COVID-19 vaccine. Regarding this clone: The antigen is not known.

Study conclusions and caveats: Regions 160-218 and 743-854 held dominance among vaccine-associated CD4 TCRs, which spanned spike. The peak T cell response came first, and repertoires were sampled only after it. Only a handful of AZD1222 recipients, about six in all, had baseline seropositivity.

The ends were cut back, 1 base at V and 0 bases at J, with 7 bases in the middle. The CDR3 is 15 amino acids. Germline CDR1 SGHTA, CDR2 FQGNSA. Only in-frame clones appear in the TCRdb table, and some are missing; sequencing was by immunoSEQ multiplex PCR. The repertoire has about 93,000 clones, nearly 90% of them found once; the top ten carry 2.5% to 3%. Specimen: peripheral blood, collected on day 0 of MenACWY control vaccination. J is TRBJ2-4 and V is TRBV7-2; D remains ambiguous. This TCR was recovered from an adult in good health. The CDR3 reads CASSLGRVAKNIQYF. The CDR3 DNA follows: TGTGCCAGCAGCTTAGGTCGAGTAGCCAAAAACATTCAGTACTTC.